These 9 T cell receptor beta chains were all obtained from the same sample, sequenced in a study of T cell repertoires in cytomegalovirus infection. TCRdb re-derived calls from the reads in MiXCR, one entry per CDR3 protein. In the table there are 200,000 to 250,000 distinct CDR3 sequences, approximately 40% of which are singletons. Their target antigens are unknown. This sample comprised CD8+ T cells from cultured PBMCs, obtained from culture after CMV antigen stimulation. Receptors were obtained from a human donor in good health (CMV status not recorded). Some clones in this sample may be carry-over from other donors' samples.

The genes are TRBV7-9 and TRBJ2-1; perhaps TRBD1 as D (6 bases). The CDR3 extends over 16 amino acids. Germline CDR1 SEHNR, CDR2 FQNEAQ (reference sequence). V lost 5 bases, J lost 7 bases, and 21 bases lay in between. The CDR3 DNA reads TGTGCCAGCAGCGGAACCCACAGGGTTCCGTATAATGAGCAGTTCTTC. Its protein product is CASSGTHRVPYNEQFF.

This clonotype has a count of ten or more. The chain uses TRBV7-9 and TRBJ2-3, with D possibly being TRBD1 (6 bases). The CDR3 runs to 14 residues. CDR1 and CDR2 (germline): SEHNR, FQNEAQ (reference sequence). Trimming cost V 4 bases and J 6 bases, with 14 bases left between them. The DNA of the CDR3 is TGTGCCAGCAGCTGGGACATTCTAGGGGATACGCAGTATTTT. Translation: CASSWDILGDTQYF.

The chain is built from TRBV28 and TRBJ2-1; D not certain. The CDR3 covers 16 residues. Germline loops: CDR1 MDHEN, CDR2 SYDVKM. Trimming cost V 2 bases and J 3 bases, with 14 bases left between them. Here the CDR3 reads CASSLAFASLYNEQFF. Written as DNA, the CDR3 is TGTGCCAGCAGTTTAGCCTTCGCCTCTCTCTACAATGAGCAGTTCTTC.

The CDR3 DNA sequence: TGTGCCAGCAGCTTAACGGGACCGAATGGGGTTGAGCAGTTCTTC. It translates to CASSLTGPNGVEQFF. The V call is TRBV7-3, the J call TRBJ2-1, with D perhaps TRBD1 or TRBD2 (5 bases each). Germline lookup yields CDR1 SGHTA and CDR2 FQGTGA. The CDR3 is made up of 15 amino acids. V lost 0 bases and J 9 bases, leaving 15 bases between the germline ends.

The chain carries TRBV11-2 and TRBJ2-7, with D perhaps being TRBD1 or TRBD2 (5 bases each). This CDR3 is 16 amino acids long. CDR1 is SGHAT and CDR2 is FQNNGV in the germline V gene. Trimming left V 2 bases short and J 6 bases short, with 20 bases between. In DNA form, the CDR3 reads TGTGCCAGCAGCTTATATCCAGGGACCCACCCTTTCGAGCAGTACTTC. The encoded protein is CASSLYPGTHPFEQYF.

This CDR3 reads CASSLRGGGSSYEQYF. DNA for the CDR3: TGTGCCAGCAGTTTGAGAGGGGGAGGGAGCTCCTACGAGCAGTACTTC. The chain carries TRBV27 and TRBJ2-7; the D gene is possibly TRBD2 (7 bases). The CDR3 totals 16 residues. Germline loops: CDR1 MNHEY, CDR2 SMNVEV (reference sequence). V shed 3 bases and J shed 0 bases, with 15 bases lying between them.

The J gene is TRBJ2-1, the V gene TRBV5-1, with 9 nucleotides matching TRBD2. V gave up 0 bases and J gave up 1 base; unmatched junction bases: 5. The length of the CDR3 is 17 residues. Germline CDR1 reads SGHRS; CDR2 reads YFSETQ. CDR3 residues: CASSLELAGLSYNEQFF. The CDR3 DNA is TGCGCCAGCAGCTTGGAGCTAGCGGGATTATCCTACAATGAGCAGTTCTTC.

J is TRBJ1-1 and V is TRBV28; the D gene is possibly TRBD1 (5 bases). Deletions cut 6 bases from V and 0 bases from J, with 17 bases between. The CDR3 loop spans 16 amino acids. Germline V lookup: CDR1 MDHEN, CDR2 SYDVKM. For the CDR3, the DNA is TGTGCCAGCAGCTTACTGACAGAGTACTTGAACACTGAAGCTTTCTTT. Amino acids: CASSLLTEYLNTEAFF.

This clonotype turned up a few times. The rearrangement joins TRBV7-9 to TRBJ2-3, with TRBD2 matching 7 bases. Losses at the gene ends were 1 base for V and 0 bases for J; bases not matched to a gene: 4. The CDR3 extends over 16 amino acids. CDR1 and CDR2 (germline): SEHNR, FQNEAQ (reference sequence). The chain's CDR3 is CASSLGAGSSTDTQYF. The CDR3 DNA is TGTGCCAGCAGCTTAGGAGCGGGGAGTAGCACAGATACGCAGTATTTT.